Listed here are 26 T cell receptor beta chains from one sample, sequenced in a study of identical twins (dated by TCRdb to the mid-2010s). The method behind the library was 5' RACE. The reads were generated on an Illumina HiSeq 2000. TCRdb handled the public reads itself, with Q25 trimming in fastp and clone calling in MiXCR, and kept productive beta chains. Rows are unified per CDR3 protein, each entry keeping the most common DNA and genes. The sample table holds about 520,000 distinct CDR3 sequences, of which less than 25% were seen once. Roughly 0.91% of the sample comes from the top ten. These records were also assigned to another study, of T cells expressing NK-cell markers.

The sequenced material came from CD4+ T cells sorted from blood. These receptors came from a woman aged 18-30 years in good health.

This clonotype was seen a few times. The chain couples TRBV29-1 to TRBJ1-5, with no clear D. The V and J ends lost 7 bases and 0 bases respectively, with 13 bases between them. This CDR3 has 14 residues. Germline CDR1 reads SQVTM; CDR2 reads ANQGSEA. The DNA for the CDR3 is TGCAGCGCTGACTTACTCTATAGCAATCAGCCCCAGCATTTT. This gives the protein CSADLLYSNQPQHF.

This chain connects TRBV5-1 to TRBJ1-1; D perhaps matches TRBD1 (5 bases). The V gene lost 7 bases and the J gene lost 6 bases, with 22 bases spanning the gap. The CDR3 runs 15 residues. CDR1 and CDR2 from the germline V gene are SGHRS and YFSETQ. The CDR3, as DNA: TGCGCCAGCGGGGTGGGGGGAACCGGCATCGCTGAAGCTTTCTTT. It translates to CASGVGGTGIAEAFF.

This clonotype was found many times. This chain connects TRBV20-1 to TRBJ2-3; TRBD2 aligns across 8 bases. Germline trimming cut 2 bases from V and 1 base from J; bases unmatched to any gene: 11. There are 17 residues in the CDR3. The germline gives CDR1 DFQATT, CDR2 SNEGSKA (reference sequence). The CDR3 loop is CSARPLREGLGTDTQYF. CDR3 sequence (DNA): TGCAGTGCTAGACCACTACGGGAGGGCCTCGGCACAGATACGCAGTATTTT.

Ten or more counts support this clonotype. This chain joins TRBV7-2 and TRBJ1-1, with D hard to call. CDR1 is SGHTA, CDR2 FQGNSA, per germline. The CDR3 has 15 residues. V lost 6 bases to trimming and J lost 9 bases, with 23 bases between them. CDR3 DNA: TGTGCCAGCAGTATAAAGACCGGGCCTCGTTCTCAAGCTTTCTTT. This sequence encodes CASSIKTGPRSQAFF. Based on the CDR3 plus reference TRBV7-2 and TRBJ1-1, the full variable domain is GAGVSQSPSNKVTEKGKDVELRCDPISGHTALYWYRQSLGQGLEFLIYFQGNSAPDKSGLPSDRFSAERTGGSVSTLTIQRTQQEDSAVYLCASSIKTGPRSQAFFGQGTRLTVV.

This chain joins TRBV20-1 and TRBJ2-3; D might be TRBD2 (6 bases). The germline V and J ends were trimmed by 4 bases and 0 bases, with 14 bases remaining between them. This CDR3 is 15 amino acids long. Germline V gene sequence: CDR1 DFQATT, CDR2 SNEGSKA (reference sequence). The CDR3 coding sequence is TGCAGTGCTAATGGCGGGAAAACTAGCACAGATACGCAGTATTTT. It yields the protein CSANGGKTSTDTQYF.

In its sample, this clonotype was seen a few times. The chain links TRBV6-5 to TRBJ2-1, with 8 nucleotides matching TRBD2. CDR3 length: 14 amino acids. Germline V gene sequence: CDR1 MNHEY, CDR2 SVGAGI. With 2 bases clipped from V and 7 bases from J, the junction kept 4 bases outside the gene matches. The CDR3 is CASSYHGRVNEQFF. In DNA, the CDR3 is TGTGCCAGCAGTTACCACGGGAGGGTTAATGAGCAGTTCTTC.

This sequence joins TRBV7-6 and TRBJ2-7; TRBD2 matches at 7 bases. The CDR3 contains 16 residues. The germline CDR1 and CDR2 sequences are SGHVS and FNYEAQ. With V trimmed by 5 bases and J by 3 bases, 13 bases remained unmatched. CDR3 nucleotides: TGTGCCAGCAGCCCCCAGGTTTTGGGGGGGGGCTACGAGCAGTACTTC. Residues: CASSPQVLGGGYEQYF.

This sequence joins TRBV11-1 and TRBJ2-3; 7 bases match TRBD2. Germline CDR1 and CDR2: SGHAT and FQDESV (reference sequence). Trimming removed 1 base from V and 1 base from J; junction bases left unmatched: 14. The CDR3 runs to 19 residues. The CDR3 DNA follows: TGTGCCAGCAGCTTAGGGACGGCTGGTGCTAGCGGCCGCACAGATACGCAGTATTTT. This gives the protein CASSLGTAGASGRTDTQYF.

Only a few counts were recorded for this clonotype. The V call is TRBV20-1, the J call TRBJ1-1, with D tentatively TRBD1 (6 bases). V was trimmed by 5 bases and J by 5 bases, leaving 15 bases between them. The CDR3 is made up of 13 amino acids. Germline V gives CDR1 DFQATT, CDR2 SNEGSKA (reference sequence). The CDR3 coding sequence is TGCAGTGCTCGGGGGCCCGGACGGACTGAAGCTTTCTTT. As protein: CSARGPGRTEAFF.

This clonotype was picked up a small number of times. The chain carries TRBV5-1 and TRBJ2-4; 9 bases agree with TRBD2. The CDR3 runs 16 residues. The V gene end was trimmed by 4 bases and the J gene end by 1 base; junction bases not matched to a gene: 6. CDR1 and CDR2 (germline): SGHRS, YFSETQ. This CDR3 reads CASSPRGGAAKNIQYF. In DNA form, the CDR3 reads TGCGCCAGCAGCCCCCGCGGGGGGGCCGCCAAAAACATTCAGTACTTC.

This clonotype came up a few times. The rearrangement uses TRBV5-1 and TRBJ2-3; D is possibly TRBD1 or TRBD2 (7 bases each). V lost 2 bases, J lost 2 bases, and 12 bases lay in between. In germline, CDR1 is SGHRS, CDR2 YFSETQ. The CDR3 is made up of 15 amino acids. CDR3: CASSFTGDYTDTQYF. Written as DNA, the CDR3 is TGCGCCAGCAGCTTCACAGGGGACTACACAGATACGCAGTATTTT.

The chain is built from TRBV5-5 and TRBJ2-1; D perhaps matches TRBD2 (5 bases). There are 16 residues in the CDR3. The germline CDR1 and CDR2 sequences are SGHKS and YYEKEE (reference sequence). V was pared by 1 base and J by 0 bases, with 11 bases between. CDR3 nucleotides: TGTGCCAGCAGCTTGCAACGAGGGAGCTCCTACAATGAGCAGTTCTTC. Translation: CASSLQRGSSYNEQFF.

A few counts support this clonotype. This chain uses TRBV2 with TRBJ1-1; no reliable D call. The CDR3 sequence is 15 residues long. From germline, CDR1 is SNHLY and CDR2 FYNNEI. Trimming stripped 4 bases from V and 1 base from J, with 13 bases between. This chain's CDR3 is CASSAGWLGNTEAFF. CDR3 nucleotide sequence: TGTGCCAGCAGTGCTGGCTGGCTGGGGAACACTGAAGCTTTCTTT.

Many counts were recorded for this clonotype. The rearrangement uses TRBV20-1 and TRBJ1-2; D is unclear. There are 12 residues in the CDR3. V was clipped by 3 bases and J by 1 base, with 6 bases between them. Germline V lookup: CDR1 DFQATT, CDR2 SNEGSKA (reference sequence). Here the CDR3 DNA reads TGCAGTGCTAGCGGGTATAACTATGGCTACACCTTC. Protein sequence: CSASGYNYGYTF.

The chain is built from TRBV7-3 and TRBJ2-2; D could derive from TRBD1 or TRBD2 (5 bases each). Germline loops: CDR1 SGHTA, CDR2 FQGTGA. This CDR3 has 14 residues. V dropped 7 bases and J dropped 6 bases, with 15 bases sitting between them. The CDR3 bases are TGTGCCAGCACGACCATCGGGGCTTCCGGGGAGCTGTTTTTT. Translated, it gives CASTTIGASGELFF.

This clonotype has just a few counts. This chain uses TRBV27 with TRBJ2-5, with 7 bases matching TRBD1. Per germline, CDR1 MNHEY and CDR2 SMNVEV (reference sequence). J was trimmed by 5 bases and V by 5 bases; bases with no gene match: 11. CDR3 size: 15 residues. The CDR3 reads CASSPVTGSSETQYF. The CDR3 DNA reads as TGTGCCAGCAGTCCTGTGACAGGGTCGTCGGAGACCCAGTACTTC.

This clonotype was counted only a few times. The CDR3 loop reads CASSFGLDNEQFF. CDR3 DNA: TGTGCCAGCAGTTTCGGGCTCGACAATGAGCAGTTCTTC. The chain combines TRBV12-3 or TRBV12-4 with TRBJ2-1; no clear D gene. This CDR3 has 13 residues. Trimming cost V 3 bases and J 5 bases, with 8 bases left between them.

This clonotype was seen many times. This chain joins TRBV12-3 or TRBV12-4 and TRBJ1-2; D is possibly TRBD1 (6 bases). The CDR3 is 14 residues long. The V and J ends lost 2 bases and 6 bases respectively, with 13 bases between them. CDR3 in DNA: TGTGCCAGCAGTTTATCCCGACAGGATAATGGCTACACCTTC. Encoded protein: CASSLSRQDNGYTF.

This clonotype was seen a few times. J is TRBJ1-2 and V is TRBV20-1; D is uncertain. In germline, CDR1 is DFQATT, CDR2 SNEGSKA (reference sequence). The CDR3 loop spans 13 amino acids. Trimming took 4 bases from V and 4 from J, leaving 13 bases between them. The CDR3 DNA reads as TGCAGTGCTACGAGGGCAGCGGTCTATGGCTACACCTTC. It translates to CSATRAAVYGYTF.

A few counts support this clonotype. The V call is TRBV12-3 or TRBV12-4, the J call TRBJ1-2; D perhaps matches TRBD1 (5 bases). V lost 7 bases, J lost 4 bases, and 16 bases lay in between. The CDR3 length is 14 residues. As DNA, the CDR3 is TGTGCCAGCACTCGGGACCTACGTAGCTATGGCTACACCTTC. Amino acid sequence: CASTRDLRSYGYTF.

The sample holds many counts of this clonotype. Its ends do not fully match the called genes, so a read error is possible. The V call is TRBV10-3, the J call TRBJ1-1; a weak D match, TRBD1 (6 bases). This CDR3 has 15 amino acids. CDR1 and CDR2 (germline): ENHRY, SYGVKD. DNA for the CDR3: TGTGCCATCAGTGAGTCTAACAGGGAGAACGCTGAAGCTTTCTTT. It yields the protein CAISESNRENAEAFF.

This clonotype showed up just a few times. The V gene is TRBV5-1, the J gene TRBJ1-5; D unresolved. The V and J ends lost 1 base and 7 bases respectively, with 9 bases between them. CDR3 size: 13 residues. The germline gives CDR1 SGHRS, CDR2 YFSETQ. The CDR3 DNA sequence: TGCGCCAGCAGCTTGACCGGGGAACAGCCCCAGCATTTT. This translates into CASSLTGEQPQHF.

This clonotype was seen only a few times. The V and J genes are TRBV20-1 and TRBJ1-5, with D possibly TRBD1 on 5 matching bases. The ends were cut back, 5 bases at V and 5 bases at J, with 19 bases in the middle. Germline V gene sequence: CDR1 DFQATT, CDR2 SNEGSKA (reference sequence). The CDR3 loop spans 15 amino acids. CDR3 residues: CSAPTGTPGDQPQHF. The CDR3 region has the DNA TGCAGTGCTCCGACTGGGACCCCTGGGGATCAGCCCCAGCATTTT.

The rearrangement links TRBV7-9 to TRBJ2-1, with 7 bases matching TRBD2. CDR3 size: 15 residues. V dropped 3 bases and J dropped 5; count of bases not matched to a gene: 7. CDR1 is SEHNR and CDR2 is FQNEAQ in the germline V gene (reference sequence). This chain's CDR3 is CASSFLGGLNNEQFF. The CDR3 DNA reads TGTGCCAGCAGCTTTTTGGGAGGGCTTAACAATGAGCAGTTCTTC.

This clonotype was recorded many times. The V and J genes are TRBV7-3 and TRBJ2-2; unclear D gene. Germline V gene lookup returns CDR1 SGHTA and CDR2 FQGTGA. V shed 4 bases and J shed 3 bases, with 6 bases lying between them. The CDR3 totals 13 residues. The CDR3 region has the DNA TGTGCCAGCAGCTCATACTACACCGGGGAGCTGTTTTTT. Protein product: CASSSYYTGELFF.

This clonotype was recorded many times. V and J are TRBV4-3 and TRBJ2-3; 7 nucleotides agree with TRBD2. The CDR3 is 16 residues long. Germline V lookup: CDR1 LGHNA, CDR2 YSLEER. The V segment lost 3 bases and the J segment 1 base; nucleotides outside the gene matches: 7. The chain's CDR3 is CASSQISGIGTDTQYF. The CDR3 nucleotides are TGCGCCAGCAGCCAGATCAGCGGGATCGGCACAGATACGCAGTATTTT.